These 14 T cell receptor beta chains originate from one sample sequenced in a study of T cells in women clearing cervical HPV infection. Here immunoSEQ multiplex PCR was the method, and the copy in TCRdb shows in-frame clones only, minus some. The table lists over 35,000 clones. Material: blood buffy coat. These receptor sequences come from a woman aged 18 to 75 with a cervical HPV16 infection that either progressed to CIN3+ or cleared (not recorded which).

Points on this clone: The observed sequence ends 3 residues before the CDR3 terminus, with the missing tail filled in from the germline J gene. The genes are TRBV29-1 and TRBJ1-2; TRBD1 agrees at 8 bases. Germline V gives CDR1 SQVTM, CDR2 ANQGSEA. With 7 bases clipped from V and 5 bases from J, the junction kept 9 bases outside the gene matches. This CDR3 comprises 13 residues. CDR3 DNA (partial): TGCAGCGCCTCCGACAGGGGAGTATATGGC. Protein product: CSASDRGVYG. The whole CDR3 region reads CSASDRGVYGYTF.

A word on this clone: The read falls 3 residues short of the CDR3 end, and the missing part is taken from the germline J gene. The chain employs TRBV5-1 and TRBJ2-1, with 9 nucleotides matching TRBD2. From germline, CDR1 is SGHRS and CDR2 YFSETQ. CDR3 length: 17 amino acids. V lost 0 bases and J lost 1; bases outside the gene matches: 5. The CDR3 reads CASSLGRGGLSYNEQFF. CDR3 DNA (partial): TGCGCCAGCAGCTTGGGGCGGGGGGGCCTTTCCTACAATGAG.

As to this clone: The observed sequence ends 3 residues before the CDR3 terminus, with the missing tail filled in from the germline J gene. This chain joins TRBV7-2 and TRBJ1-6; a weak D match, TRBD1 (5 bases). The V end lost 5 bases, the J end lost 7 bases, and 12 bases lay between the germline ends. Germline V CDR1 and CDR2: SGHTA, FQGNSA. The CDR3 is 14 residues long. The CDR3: CASSPGRGNSPLHF. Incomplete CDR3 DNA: TGTGCCAGCAGCCCCGGGAGGGGCAATTCACCC.

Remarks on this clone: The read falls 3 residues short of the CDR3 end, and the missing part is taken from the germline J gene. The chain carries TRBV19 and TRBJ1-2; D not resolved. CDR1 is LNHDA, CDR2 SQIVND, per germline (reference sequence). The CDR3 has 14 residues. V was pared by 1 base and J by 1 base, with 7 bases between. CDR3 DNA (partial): TGTGCCAGTAGTATAGTATTCGGTAACTATGGC. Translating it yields CASSIVFGNYG. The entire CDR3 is CASSIVFGNYGYTF.

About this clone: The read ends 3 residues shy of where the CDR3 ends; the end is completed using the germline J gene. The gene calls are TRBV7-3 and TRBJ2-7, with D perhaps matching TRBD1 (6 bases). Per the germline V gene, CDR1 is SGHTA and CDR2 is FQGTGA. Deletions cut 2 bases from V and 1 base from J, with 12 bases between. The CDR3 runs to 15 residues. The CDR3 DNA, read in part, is TGTGCCAGCAGCTTATTGGCAGGGGAGTCCTACGAG. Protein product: CASSLLAGESYE. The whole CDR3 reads CASSLLAGESYEQYF.

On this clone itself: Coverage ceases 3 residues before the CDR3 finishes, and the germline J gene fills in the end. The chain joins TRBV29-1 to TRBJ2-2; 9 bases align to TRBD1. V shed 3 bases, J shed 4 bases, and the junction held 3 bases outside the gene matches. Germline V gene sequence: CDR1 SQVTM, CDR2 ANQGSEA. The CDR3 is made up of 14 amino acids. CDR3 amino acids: CSVEGTGSTGELFF. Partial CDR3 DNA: TGCAGCGTTGAGGGGACAGGGAGCACCGGGGAG.

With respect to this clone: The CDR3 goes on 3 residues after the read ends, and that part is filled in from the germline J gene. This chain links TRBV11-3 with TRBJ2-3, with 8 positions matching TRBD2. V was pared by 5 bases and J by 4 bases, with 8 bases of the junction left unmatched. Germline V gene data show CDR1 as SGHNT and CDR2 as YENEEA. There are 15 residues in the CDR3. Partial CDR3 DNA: TGTGCCAGCAGCCCCCGGGGGGGCGTGGCAGATACG. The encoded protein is CASSPRGGVADT. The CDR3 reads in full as CASSPRGGVADTQYF.

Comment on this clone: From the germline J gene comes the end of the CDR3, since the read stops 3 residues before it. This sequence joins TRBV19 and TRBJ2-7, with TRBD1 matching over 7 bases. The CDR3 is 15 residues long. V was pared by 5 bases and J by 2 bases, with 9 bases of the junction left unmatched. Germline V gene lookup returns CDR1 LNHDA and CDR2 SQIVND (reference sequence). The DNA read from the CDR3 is TGTGCCAGTAGTCTCAGGACAGGAGGTACCTACGAG. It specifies CASSLRTGGTYE. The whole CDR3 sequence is CASSLRTGGTYEQYF.

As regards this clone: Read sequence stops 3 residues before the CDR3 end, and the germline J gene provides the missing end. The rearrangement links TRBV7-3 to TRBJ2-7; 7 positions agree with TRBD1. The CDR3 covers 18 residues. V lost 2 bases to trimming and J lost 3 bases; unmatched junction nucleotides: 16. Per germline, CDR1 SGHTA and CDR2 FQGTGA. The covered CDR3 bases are TGTGCCAGCAGCTTATCTCCTATGGGACAGATTAACGGCTACGAG. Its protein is CASSLSPMGQINGYE. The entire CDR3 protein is CASSLSPMGQINGYEQYF.

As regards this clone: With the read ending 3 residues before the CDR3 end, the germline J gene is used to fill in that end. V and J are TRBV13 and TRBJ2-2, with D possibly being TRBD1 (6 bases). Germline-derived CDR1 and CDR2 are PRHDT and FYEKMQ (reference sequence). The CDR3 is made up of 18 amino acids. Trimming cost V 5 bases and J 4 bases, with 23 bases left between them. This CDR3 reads CASSPPKTGTRGTGELFF. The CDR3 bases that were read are TGTGCCAGCAGCCCTCCCAAAACAGGGACCCGGGGCACCGGGGAG. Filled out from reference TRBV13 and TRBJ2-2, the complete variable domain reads AAGVIQSPRHLIKEKRETATLKCYPIPRHDTVYWYQQGPGQDPQFLISFYEKMQSDKGSIPDRFSAQQFSDYHSELNMSSLELGDSALYFCASSPPKTGTRGTGELFFGEGSRLTVL.

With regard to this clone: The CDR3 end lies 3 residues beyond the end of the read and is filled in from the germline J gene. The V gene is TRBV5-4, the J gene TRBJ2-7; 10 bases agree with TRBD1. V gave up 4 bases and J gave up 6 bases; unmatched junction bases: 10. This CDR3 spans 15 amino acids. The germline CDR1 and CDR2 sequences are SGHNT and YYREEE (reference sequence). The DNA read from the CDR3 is TGTGCCAGCAGCCCGCCCGGGACAGGGGCACGCGAG. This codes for CASSPPGTGARE. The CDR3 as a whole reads CASSPPGTGAREQYF.

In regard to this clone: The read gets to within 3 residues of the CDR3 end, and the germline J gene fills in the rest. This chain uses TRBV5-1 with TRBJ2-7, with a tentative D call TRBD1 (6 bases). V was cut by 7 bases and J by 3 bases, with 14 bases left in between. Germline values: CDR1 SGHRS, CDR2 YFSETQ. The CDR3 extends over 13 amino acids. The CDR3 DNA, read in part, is TGCGCCAGCCAGAAAGGGGGTAACTACGAG. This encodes CASQKGGNYE. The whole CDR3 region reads CASQKGGNYEQYF.

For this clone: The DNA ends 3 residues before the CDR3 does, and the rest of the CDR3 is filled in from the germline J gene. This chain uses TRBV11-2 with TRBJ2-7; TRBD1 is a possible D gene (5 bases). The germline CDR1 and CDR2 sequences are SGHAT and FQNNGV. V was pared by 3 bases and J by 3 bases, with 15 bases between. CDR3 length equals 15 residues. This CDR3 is CASSLGLGIDYEQYF. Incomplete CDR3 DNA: TGTGCCAGCAGCTTGGGGCTTGGGATAGACTACGAG. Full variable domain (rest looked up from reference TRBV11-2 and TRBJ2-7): EAGVAQSPRYKIIEKRQSVAFWCNPISGHATLYWYQQILGQGPKLLIQFQNNGVVDDSQLPKDRFSAERLKGVDSTLKIQPAKLEDSAVYLCASSLGLGIDYEQYFGPGTRLTVT.

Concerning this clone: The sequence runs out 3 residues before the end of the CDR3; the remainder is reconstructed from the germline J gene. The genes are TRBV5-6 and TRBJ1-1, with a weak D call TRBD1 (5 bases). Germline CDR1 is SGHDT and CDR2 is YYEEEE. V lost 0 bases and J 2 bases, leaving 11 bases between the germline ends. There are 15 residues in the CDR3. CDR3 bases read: TGTGCCAGCAGCTTGGGGACAAGAATTAACACTGAA. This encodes CASSLGTRINTE. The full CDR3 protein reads CASSLGTRINTEAFF. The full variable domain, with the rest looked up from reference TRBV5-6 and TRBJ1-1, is DAGVTQSPTHLIKTRGQQVTLRCSPKSGHDTVSWYQQALGQGPQFIFQYYEEEERQRGNFPDRFSGHQFPNYSSELNVNALLLGDSALYLCASSLGTRINTEAFFGQGTRLTVV.